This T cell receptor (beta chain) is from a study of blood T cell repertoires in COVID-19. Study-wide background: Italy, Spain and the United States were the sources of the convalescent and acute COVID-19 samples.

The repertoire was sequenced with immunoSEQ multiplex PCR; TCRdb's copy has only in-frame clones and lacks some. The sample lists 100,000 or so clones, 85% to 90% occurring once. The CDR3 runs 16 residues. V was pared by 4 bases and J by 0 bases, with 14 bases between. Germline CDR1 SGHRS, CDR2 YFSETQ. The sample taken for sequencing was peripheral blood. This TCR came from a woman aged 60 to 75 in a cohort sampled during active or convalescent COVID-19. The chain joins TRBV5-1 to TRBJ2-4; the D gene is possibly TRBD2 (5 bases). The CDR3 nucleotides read TGCGCCAGCAGCCCGGGCTTCGAGGGAGCCAAAAACATTCAGTACTTC. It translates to CASSPGFEGAKNIQYF.